This entry describes one T cell receptor beta chain. The data stem from a study of blood T cell repertoires in COVID-19. On the study more broadly: COVID-19 samples collected from the United States, Italy and Spain covered acute and convalescent phases. Sources were T cells, B-cell-depleted T cells, or PBMCs; the material itself was cDNA or gDNA.

The CDR3 is made up of 14 amino acids. V shed 4 bases and J 2 bases; nucleotides not matched to a gene: 5. From germline, CDR1 is GTSNPN and CDR2 SVGIG (reference sequence). The table came from immunoSEQ multiplex PCR; TCRdb's copy has only in-frame clones and leaves some out. In the table there are a few hundred thousand clones, around 90% of which are singletons. V usage is TRBV30 and J usage is TRBJ2-5, with 9 bases aligning to TRBD2. This sequence was found in a woman aged 40 to 49 who had recovered from COVID-19. Sequencing input: peripheral blood. The CDR3 DNA reads TGTGCCTGGAAACCGGGACTAGCACAAGAGACCCAGTACTTC. It codes for CAWKPGLAQETQYF. Complete variable domain (other parts from reference TRBV30 and TRBJ2-5): SQTIHQWPATLVQPVGSPLSLECTVEGTSNPNLYWYRQAAGRGLQLLFYSVGIGQISSEVPQNLSASRPQDRQFILSSKKLLLSDSGFYLCAWKPGLAQETQYFGPGTRLLVL.